This paragraph covers one T cell receptor beta chain sequence. Its antigen is unknown. The data derive from a study of OX40 agonist ivuxolimab in advanced cancers. Only in-frame clones appear in the TCRdb table, and some are missing; sequencing was by immunoSEQ multiplex PCR. The sample includes fewer than 40,000 clones, roughly 87% of them seen just once. CDR1 and CDR2 (germline): MNHNS, SASEGT. Trimming pared 3 bases from V and 6 bases from J, leaving 15 bases between. The CDR3 runs to 15 residues. Findings and limits, study-wide: Not determined was the antigen specificity of the expanded peripheral T cells. In a subset of nonresponders, normalized T-cell clonal expansion was also low.

This sequence was found in an adult with an advanced solid tumor such as melanoma, head and neck, liver or kidney cancer. Sample: CD4+ or CD8+ T cells sorted from blood, taken in a trial of the OX40 agonist ivuxolimab. V gene TRBV6-1 combines with J gene TRBJ1-5; D not certain. For the CDR3, the DNA is TGTGCCAGCAGTGATAGGACTGCCGCGGGTCAGCCCCAGCATTTT. It yields the protein CASSDRTAAGQPQHF.